Below are 13 T cell receptor beta chains sequenced from a single sample in a study of T cells in localized non-small cell lung cancer. The table came from immunoSEQ multiplex PCR; TCRdb's copy has only in-frame clones and leaves some out. Of about 40,000 clones in the sample, approximately 84% were seen once. The specimen comprised peripheral blood, sampled before any cancer treatment. All receptors come from a man aged 35 to 70 with stage I lung adenocarcinoma.

The chain carries TRBV5-5 and TRBJ1-5, with D tentatively TRBD1 (6 bases). V was shortened by 2 bases and J by 1 base, with 10 bases between the two germline ends. CDR1 is SGHKS, CDR2 YYEKEE, per germline (reference sequence). This CDR3 has 15 amino acids. The CDR3 region has the DNA TGTGCCAGCAGCTTTTGGGGACACAGCAATCAGCCCCAGCATTTT. Protein: CASSFWGHSNQPQHF.

The chain is built from TRBV6-4 and TRBJ1-1; no definite D call. CDR1 and CDR2 (germline): MRHNA, SNTAGT. The V end was cut by 8 bases, the J end by 2 bases, with 12 bases between. The CDR3 is 13 residues long. CDR3: CASHLSLNTEAFF. The CDR3 nucleotides are TGTGCCAGCCACTTAAGCCTCAACACTGAAGCTTTCTTT.

The chain couples TRBV29-1 to TRBJ1-1, with D perhaps matching TRBD1 (6 bases). Germline V lookup: CDR1 SQVTM, CDR2 ANQGSEA. V was cut by 4 bases and J by 4 bases, with 13 bases left in between. This CDR3 has 13 residues. CDR3 in amino acids: CSVGAGDFTEAFF. The CDR3 nucleotides are TGCAGCGTTGGGGCAGGGGACTTCACTGAAGCTTTCTTT. The full variable domain, in which reference TRBV29-1 and TRBJ1-1 provide the parts outside the CDR3, is SAVISQKPSRDICQRGTSLTIQCQVDSQVTMMFWYRQQPGQSLTLIATANQGSEATYESGFVIDKFPISRPNLTFSTLTVSNMSPEDSSIYLCSVGAGDFTEAFFGQGTRLTVV.

V and J are TRBV9 and TRBJ2-4, with a possible D match to TRBD2 (5 bases). Trimming took off 4 bases at V and 8 bases at J, with 22 bases between the two ends. Germline CDR1 is SGDLS and CDR2 is YYNGEE. The CDR3 totals 16 residues. CDR3 residues: CASSRSSGSSMDIQYF. The DNA for the CDR3 is TGTGCCAGCAGCCGAAGTAGTGGGAGTTCTATGGACATTCAGTACTTC.

V and J are TRBV5-1 and TRBJ2-1, with D unclear. CDR3 length equals 14 residues. Germline CDR1 is SGHRS and CDR2 is YFSETQ. Trimming removed 0 bases at V and 7 bases at J, with 11 bases between. CDR3 nucleotides: TGCGCCAGCAGCTTGGTGTTGAACGCAAATGAGCAGTTCTTC. It yields the protein CASSLVLNANEQFF.

The V and J genes are TRBV19 and TRBJ2-1, with D unresolved. Trimming left V 1 base short and J 1 base short, with 5 bases between. CDR3 length equals 14 residues. Germline V gene data show CDR1 as LNHDA and CDR2 as SQIVND (reference sequence). CDR3 protein: CASSIGDSYNEQFF. CDR3 DNA: TGTGCCAGTAGTATAGGGGATTCCTACAATGAGCAGTTCTTC.

This chain joins TRBV11-2 and TRBJ1-4; TRBD1 is a possible D gene (6 bases). Germline CDR1 and CDR2: SGHAT and FQNNGV. This CDR3 has 13 amino acids. Between the trimmed V and J ends, which lost 0 bases and 11 bases, there was a span of 10 bases. This CDR3 reads CASSLEAQGKLFF. Here the CDR3 DNA reads TGTGCCAGCAGCTTAGAAGCCCAGGGGAAACTGTTTTTT.

As regards this clone: Likely a read error: the CDR3 ends without its conserved phenylalanine or tryptophan. This chain uses TRBV5-1 with TRBJ1-3; TRBD1 is a possible D gene (5 bases). Trimming took off 4 bases at V and 1 base at J, with 18 bases between the two ends. Germline V gene data show CDR1 as SGHRS and CDR2 as YFSETQ. This CDR3 contains 17 residues. The CDR3 protein is CASSRGQPGDSGNTIYL. In nucleotides, the CDR3 is TGCGCCAGCAGCCGTGGACAACCGGGGGATTCTGGAAACACCATATATCTT.

This clone has only a few counts. V gene TRBV30 combines with J gene TRBJ1-5, with D unresolved. Germline lookup yields CDR1 GTSNPN and CDR2 SVGIG (reference sequence). CDR3 length equals 13 residues. V shed 0 bases and J shed 3 bases, with 6 bases lying between them. This chain's CDR3 is CAWSVRINQPQHF. The CDR3 region has the DNA TGTGCCTGGAGTGTGAGGATCAATCAGCCCCAGCATTTT.

Only a few counts were recorded for this clone. This rearrangement joins TRBV7-9 to TRBJ2-7, with 8 bases lining up with TRBD1. The germline gives CDR1 SEHNR, CDR2 FQNEAQ (reference sequence). The CDR3 covers 15 residues. The junction had 5 bases not matched to a gene; V was cut back by 2 bases and J by 2 bases. DNA for the CDR3: TGTGCCAGCAGCTTAAGAGACAGGGGCACCTACGAGCAGTACTTC. Its translation is CASSLRDRGTYEQYF.

Only one count was recorded for this clone. The chain uses TRBV6-5 and TRBJ1-4; 7 bases are shared with TRBD1. The CDR3 covers 16 residues. After removal of 4 bases from V and 5 bases from J, the junction contained 10 bases not matched to a gene. The germline gives CDR1 MNHEY, CDR2 SVGAGI. CDR3 sequence reads: CASSSEGGGFNEKLFF. The CDR3 region has the DNA TGTGCCAGCAGTTCCGAAGGGGGCGGGTTCAATGAAAAACTGTTTTTT.

This clone was seen only once. This rearrangement joins TRBV10-1 to TRBJ2-5, with D possibly TRBD1 on 5 matching bases. V was clipped by 11 bases and J by 5 bases, with 21 bases between them. Germline CDR1 reads WNHNN; CDR2 reads SYGVQD (reference sequence). This CDR3 has 14 amino acids. The CDR3 spells CASVRQGRMETQYF. In DNA form, the CDR3 reads TGCGCCTCTGTTAGGCAGGGCCGGATGGAGACCCAGTACTTC.

The chain combines TRBV20-1 with TRBJ2-5, with 7 nucleotides matching TRBD1. V trimming: 6 bases; J trimming: 5 bases; junction bases outside the gene matches: 3. There are 11 residues in the CDR3. CDR1 DFQATT and CDR2 SNEGSKA come from the germline V gene (reference sequence). CDR3 loop: CSADRAETQYF. DNA for the CDR3: TGCAGTGCAGACAGGGCGGAGACCCAGTACTTC.